This TCR beta chain was profiled in a study of T cells in Graves' hyperthyroidism and ophthalmopathy. This clonotype was seen many times. Regions amplified from RNA transcripts were the TCR beta CDR3 regions. Initially, a first-round RT-PCR of the TCR CDR3 employed the HTBI primer set. TCRdb processed the multiplex PCR reads anew with MiXCR; each CDR3 protein has one entry. Found here are some 350,000 distinct CDR3 sequences, about a fifth of them singletons; the top ten hold about 4%. Germline V gene data show CDR1 as MNHNS and CDR2 as SASEGT. The CDR3 is 13 amino acids. Trimming cost V 6 bases and J 6 bases; bases outside gene matches: 7. The authors deemed Graves' hyperthyroidism stable absent ophthalmopathy progression within 18 months.

This TCR was sampled from a young woman with Graves' hyperthyroidism. Material: blood. This sequence joins TRBV6-1 and TRBJ1-1; 7 nucleotides line up with TRBD1. CDR3 coding DNA: TGTGCCAGCAGCCAGACAGGGAGAGCTGAAGCTTTCTTT. Protein sequence: CASSQTGRAEAFF.